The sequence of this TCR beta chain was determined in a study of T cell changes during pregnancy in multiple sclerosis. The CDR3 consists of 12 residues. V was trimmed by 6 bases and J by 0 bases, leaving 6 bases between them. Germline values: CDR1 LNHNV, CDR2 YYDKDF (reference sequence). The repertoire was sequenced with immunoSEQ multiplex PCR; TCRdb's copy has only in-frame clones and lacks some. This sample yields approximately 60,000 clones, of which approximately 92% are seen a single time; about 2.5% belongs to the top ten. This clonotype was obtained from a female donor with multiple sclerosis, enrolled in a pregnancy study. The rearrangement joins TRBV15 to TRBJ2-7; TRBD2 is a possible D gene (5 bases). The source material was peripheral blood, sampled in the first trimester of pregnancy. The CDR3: CATRGDSYEQYF. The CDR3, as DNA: TGTGCCACCAGGGGAGACTCCTACGAGCAGTACTTC.